The clone carrying this TCR beta chain appeared a single time. What it binds is not known. This specimen belongs to a study of cytomegalovirus exposure and HLA in healthy donors. Study background: The same platform used for the 666 first-cohort repertoires was also used for the 120 validation repertoires, as a later analysis reported.

TCRdb's table, derived via immunoSEQ multiplex PCR, lists solely in-frame clones and lacks some. The profile shows some 220,000 clones, under 95% of them singletons. The donors belonged to the roughly 110-subject validation cohort, separate from the roughly 600-subject first cohort. Whole-study findings and limits: Most observed TCR sequences were rare, whereas some public TCRs were detected in many donors. The study listed roughly 150 cytomegalovirus-associated TCR beta chains.

This clonotype was obtained from a woman under 30 in good health and CMV-seronegative. What was sequenced was PBMCs.

CDR3 nucleotides: TGCGCCAGCAGCTTGGGAACTAGCGGGGCCACAGATACGCAGTATTTT. Protein: CASSLGTSGATDTQYF. The V and J genes are TRBV5-1 and TRBJ2-3; 10 positions agree with TRBD2. The CDR3 has 16 amino acids. CDR1 and CDR2 from the germline V gene are SGHRS and YFSETQ. Trimming at V came to 0 bases and at J to 2 bases, leaving 3 bases not matched to a gene.